This TCR beta chain was recorded in a study of control samples from healthy donors and cancer patients. Method: immunoSEQ multiplex PCR; TCRdb's copy keeps in-frame clones and lacks some. This table holds some 150,000 clones, about 93% found once. Germline V gene data show CDR1 as ENHRY and CDR2 as SYGVKD. This CDR3 is built from 13 residues. Deletions cut 0 bases from V and 8 bases from J, with 8 bases between. This TCR derives from a man aged 50-60 years in good health. Sequencing was carried out using blood. J is TRBJ1-5 and V is TRBV10-3; D ambiguous. In DNA, the CDR3 is TGTGCCATCAGTGAGTCGACGGGAGAGCCCCAGCATTTT. This sequence encodes CAISESTGEPQHF.